The 4 T cell receptor beta chains given below trace back to one sample, sequenced in a study of Ad26.COV2.S vaccination and SARS-CoV-2 variants. Sequenced by immunoSEQ multiplex PCR; TCRdb stores in-frame clones only, minus some. This sample carries some 450,000 clones, about nine tenths of them seen once, and the ten largest clones take about 4.1%. Regarding treatment: 19 received Ad26.COV2.S at low or high dose, single or two shots; 5 received placebo; per-sample allocation not given. Each sample was drawn 63 days after the first injection (of vaccine or placebo). The sample here was peripheral blood, taken in a trial of Ad26.COV2.S vaccine versus placebo. The receptor source for this set is a person between 18 and 65 years old who received the Ad26.COV2.S COVID-19 vaccine or a placebo.

Here the CDR3 reads CSASGSGNRGLNEQYF. CDR3 coding DNA: TGCAGTGCCAGTGGGTCAGGTAACAGGGGGCTCAACGAGCAGTACTTC. The chain has TRBV20-1 and TRBJ2-7; 9 bases are a match to TRBD1. Trimming removed 6 bases from V and 5 bases from J; junction bases left unmatched: 17. Per the germline V gene, CDR1 is DFQATT and CDR2 is SNEGSKA (reference sequence). This CDR3 has 16 residues.

V usage is TRBV19 and J usage is TRBJ2-7, with D tentatively TRBD2 (6 bases). V lost 8 bases and J lost 7, with 12 bases in between. Germline V CDR1 and CDR2: LNHDA, SQIVND (reference sequence). The CDR3 extends over 11 amino acids. In DNA form, the CDR3 reads TGTGCCAGTCAGACGGCGGGGGAGCAGTACTTC. Its protein product is CASQTAGEQYF.

The chain joins TRBV27 to TRBJ2-5; D may be TRBD1 (6 bases). This CDR3 has 13 amino acids. The germline gives CDR1 MNHEY, CDR2 SMNVEV (reference sequence). The V and J ends lost 6 bases and 4 bases respectively, with 12 bases between them. CDR3 protein: CASRDTGLETQYF. The CDR3 nucleotides are TGTGCCAGCAGAGATACAGGGTTAGAGACCCAGTACTTC.

This clone showed up just once. The chain joins TRBV2 to TRBJ2-2, with D unclear. The CDR3 consists of 12 residues. Germline lookup yields CDR1 SNHLY and CDR2 FYNNEI. The V and J ends lost 6 bases and 4 bases respectively, with 6 bases between them. CDR3 DNA sequence: TGTGCCAGCAGCGTCCTCACCGGGGAGCTGTTTTTT. It specifies CASSVLTGELFF.